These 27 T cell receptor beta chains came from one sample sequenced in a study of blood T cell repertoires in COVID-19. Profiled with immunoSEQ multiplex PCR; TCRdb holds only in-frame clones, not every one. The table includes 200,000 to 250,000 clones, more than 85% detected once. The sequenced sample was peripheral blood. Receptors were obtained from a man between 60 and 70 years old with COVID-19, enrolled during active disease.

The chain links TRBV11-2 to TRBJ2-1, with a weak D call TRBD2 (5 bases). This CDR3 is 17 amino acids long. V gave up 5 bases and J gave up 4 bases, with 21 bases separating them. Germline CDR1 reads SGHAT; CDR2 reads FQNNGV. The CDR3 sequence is CASSLGLDIEVYNEQFF. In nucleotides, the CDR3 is TGTGCCAGCAGCCTTGGACTTGACATCGAAGTTTACAATGAGCAGTTCTTC. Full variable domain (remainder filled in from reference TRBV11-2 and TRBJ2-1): EAGVAQSPRYKIIEKRQSVAFWCNPISGHATLYWYQQILGQGPKLLIQFQNNGVVDDSQLPKDRFSAERLKGVDSTLKIQPAKLEDSAVYLCASSLGLDIEVYNEQFFGPGTRLTVL.

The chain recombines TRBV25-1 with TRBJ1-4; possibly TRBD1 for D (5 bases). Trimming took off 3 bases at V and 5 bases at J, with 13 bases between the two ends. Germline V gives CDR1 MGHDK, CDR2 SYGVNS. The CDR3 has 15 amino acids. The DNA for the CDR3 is TGTGCCAGCAGTGATACGCAGACAGCGAATGAAAAACTGTTTTTT. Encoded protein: CASSDTQTANEKLFF.

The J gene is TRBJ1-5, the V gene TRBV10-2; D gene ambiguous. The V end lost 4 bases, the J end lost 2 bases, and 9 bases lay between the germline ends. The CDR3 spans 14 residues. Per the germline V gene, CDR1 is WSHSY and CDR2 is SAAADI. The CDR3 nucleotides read TGCGCCAGCAGTGTGGCAACCGGCAATCAGCCCCAGCATTTT. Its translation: CASSVATGNQPQHF.

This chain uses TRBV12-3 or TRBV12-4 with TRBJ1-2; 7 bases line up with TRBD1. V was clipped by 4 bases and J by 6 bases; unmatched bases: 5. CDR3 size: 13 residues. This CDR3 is CASSSRQGNGYTF. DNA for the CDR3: TGTGCCAGCAGTTCCCGACAGGGAAATGGCTACACCTTC.

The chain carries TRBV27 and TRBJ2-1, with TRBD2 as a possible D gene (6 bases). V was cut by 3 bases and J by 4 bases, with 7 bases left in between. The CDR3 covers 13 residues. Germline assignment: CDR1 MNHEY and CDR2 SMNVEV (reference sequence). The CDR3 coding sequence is TGTGCCAGCAGTTTTGGGGGGTACAATGAGCAGTTCTTC. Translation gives CASSFGGYNEQFF.

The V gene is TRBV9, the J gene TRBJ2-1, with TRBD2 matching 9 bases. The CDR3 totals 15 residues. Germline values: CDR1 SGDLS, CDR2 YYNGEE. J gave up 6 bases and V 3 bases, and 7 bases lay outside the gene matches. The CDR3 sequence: CASSASGTSFNEQFF. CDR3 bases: TGTGCCAGCAGCGCCTCCGGGACTAGCTTCAATGAGCAGTTCTTC.

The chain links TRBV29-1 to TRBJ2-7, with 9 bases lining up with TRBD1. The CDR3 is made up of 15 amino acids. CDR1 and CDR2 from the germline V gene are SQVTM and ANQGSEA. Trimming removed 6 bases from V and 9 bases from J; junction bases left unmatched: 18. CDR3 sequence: CSVASGTGKFSGQYF. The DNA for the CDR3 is TGCAGCGTCGCATCGGGGACAGGGAAGTTCTCGGGGCAGTACTTC.

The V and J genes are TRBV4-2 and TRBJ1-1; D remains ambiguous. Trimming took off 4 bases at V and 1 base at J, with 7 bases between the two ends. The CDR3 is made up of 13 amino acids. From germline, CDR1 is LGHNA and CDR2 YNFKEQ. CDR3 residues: CASSPRENTEAFF. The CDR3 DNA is TGTGCCAGCAGCCCGAGGGAGAACACTGAAGCTTTCTTT.

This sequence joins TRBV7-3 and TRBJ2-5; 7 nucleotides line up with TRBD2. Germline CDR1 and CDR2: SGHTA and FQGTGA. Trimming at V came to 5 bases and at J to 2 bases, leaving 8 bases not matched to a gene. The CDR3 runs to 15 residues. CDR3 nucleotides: TGTGCCAGCAGCCCTAATGGGGGGGGACAAGAGACCCAGTACTTC. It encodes CASSPNGGGQETQYF.

The CDR3 DNA reads as TGTGCCAGCAGCTTAAACAGAGATCATTACGAGCAGTACTTC. Encoded protein: CASSLNRDHYEQYF. The chain joins TRBV7-9 to TRBJ2-7, with D uncertain. V gave up 2 bases and J gave up 4 bases, with 12 bases separating them. The CDR3 totals 14 residues. Germline V lookup: CDR1 SEHNR, CDR2 FQNEAQ (reference sequence). Supplemented by reference TRBV7-9 and TRBJ2-7, the full variable domain reads DTGVSQNPRHKITKRGQNVTFRCDPISEHNRLYWYRQTLGQGPEFLTYFQNEAQLEKSRLLSDRFSAERPKGSFSTLEIQRTEQGDSAMYLCASSLNRDHYEQYFGPGTRLTVT.

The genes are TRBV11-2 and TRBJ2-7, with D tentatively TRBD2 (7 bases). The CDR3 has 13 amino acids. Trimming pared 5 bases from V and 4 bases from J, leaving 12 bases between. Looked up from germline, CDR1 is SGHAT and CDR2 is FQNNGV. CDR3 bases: TGTGCCAGCAGCCGGGGGGCAGGGTACGAGCAGTACTTC. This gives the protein CASSRGAGYEQYF. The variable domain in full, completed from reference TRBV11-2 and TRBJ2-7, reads EAGVAQSPRYKIIEKRQSVAFWCNPISGHATLYWYQQILGQGPKLLIQFQNNGVVDDSQLPKDRFSAERLKGVDSTLKIQPAKLEDSAVYLCASSRGAGYEQYFGPGTRLTVT.

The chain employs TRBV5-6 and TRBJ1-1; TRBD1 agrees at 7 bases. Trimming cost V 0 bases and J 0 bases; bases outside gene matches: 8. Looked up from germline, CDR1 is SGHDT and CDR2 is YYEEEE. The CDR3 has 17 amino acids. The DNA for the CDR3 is TGTGCCAGCAGCTTGGAAGGGGACAGCTTCATGAACACTGAAGCTTTCTTT. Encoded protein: CASSLEGDSFMNTEAFF.

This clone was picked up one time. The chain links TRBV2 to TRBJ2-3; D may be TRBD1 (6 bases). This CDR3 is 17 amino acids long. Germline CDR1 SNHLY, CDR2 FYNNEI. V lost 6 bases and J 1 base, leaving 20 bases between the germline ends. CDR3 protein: CASRGPPGRGGTDTQYF. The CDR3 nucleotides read TGTGCCAGCAGAGGCCCCCCCGGCAGGGGCGGCACAGATACGCAGTATTTT.

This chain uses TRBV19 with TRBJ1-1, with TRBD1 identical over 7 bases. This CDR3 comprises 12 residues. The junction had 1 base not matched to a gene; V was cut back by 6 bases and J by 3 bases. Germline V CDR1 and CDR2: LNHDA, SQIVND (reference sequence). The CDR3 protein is CASRTGYTEAFF. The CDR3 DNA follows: TGTGCCAGTAGGACAGGGTACACTGAAGCTTTCTTT. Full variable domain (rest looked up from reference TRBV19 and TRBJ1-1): DGGITQSPKYLFRKEGQNVTLSCEQNLNHDAMYWYRQDPGQGLRLIYYSQIVNDFQKGDIAEGYSVSREKKESFPLTVTSAQKNPTAFYLCASRTGYTEAFFGQGTRLTVV.

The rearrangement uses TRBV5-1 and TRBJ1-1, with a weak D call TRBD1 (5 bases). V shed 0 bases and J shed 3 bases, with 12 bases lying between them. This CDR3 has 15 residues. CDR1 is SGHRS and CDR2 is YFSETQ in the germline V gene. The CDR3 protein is CASSLADRIYTEAFF. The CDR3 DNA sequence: TGCGCCAGCAGCTTGGCCGACAGAATCTACACTGAAGCTTTCTTT.

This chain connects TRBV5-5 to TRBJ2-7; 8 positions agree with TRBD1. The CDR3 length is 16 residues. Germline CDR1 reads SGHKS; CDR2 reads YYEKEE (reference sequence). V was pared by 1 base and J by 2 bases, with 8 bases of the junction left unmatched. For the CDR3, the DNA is TGTGCCAGCAGCTTGTCTCCCAGGGGGCAGACCTACGAGCAGTACTTC. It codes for CASSLSPRGQTYEQYF.

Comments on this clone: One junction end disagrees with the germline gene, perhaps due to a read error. CDR3 amino acids: CASSPRSVGQQETQYF. The CDR3 DNA follows: TGTGCTAGCAGCCCACGTTCTGTAGGACAGCAAGAGACCCAGTACTTC. The chain carries TRBV7-7 and TRBJ2-5; D may be TRBD1 (6 bases). The CDR3 consists of 16 residues. The V gene's germline CDR1 is SSHAT and CDR2 FNYEAQ (reference sequence).

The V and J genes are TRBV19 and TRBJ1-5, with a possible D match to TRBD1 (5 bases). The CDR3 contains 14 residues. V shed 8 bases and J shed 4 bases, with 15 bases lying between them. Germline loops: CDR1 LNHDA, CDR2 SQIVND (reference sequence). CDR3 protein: CASYDSRVNQPQHF. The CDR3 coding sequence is TGTGCCAGTTATGACAGTCGAGTGAATCAGCCCCAGCATTTT.

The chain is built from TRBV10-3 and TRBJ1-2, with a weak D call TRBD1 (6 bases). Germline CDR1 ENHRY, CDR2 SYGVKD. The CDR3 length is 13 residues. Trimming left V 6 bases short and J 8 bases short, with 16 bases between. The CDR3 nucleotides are TGTGCCATCAGAGAAGACAGGTCAGGAGGCTACACCTTC. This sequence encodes CAIREDRSGGYTF.

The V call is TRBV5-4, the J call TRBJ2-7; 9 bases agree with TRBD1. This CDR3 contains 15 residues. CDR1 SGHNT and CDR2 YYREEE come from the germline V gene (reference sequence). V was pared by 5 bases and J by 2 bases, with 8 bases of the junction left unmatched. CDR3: CASRYGTGLTYEQYF. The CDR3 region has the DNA TGTGCCAGCAGGTACGGGACAGGGCTTACCTACGAGCAGTACTTC.

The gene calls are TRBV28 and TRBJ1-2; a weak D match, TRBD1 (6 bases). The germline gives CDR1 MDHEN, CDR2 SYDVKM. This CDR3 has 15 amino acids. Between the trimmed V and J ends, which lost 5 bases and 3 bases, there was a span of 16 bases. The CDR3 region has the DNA TGTGCCAGCAGTCCTCCGGTGCCAGGGGACTATGGCTACACCTTC. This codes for CASSPPVPGDYGYTF.

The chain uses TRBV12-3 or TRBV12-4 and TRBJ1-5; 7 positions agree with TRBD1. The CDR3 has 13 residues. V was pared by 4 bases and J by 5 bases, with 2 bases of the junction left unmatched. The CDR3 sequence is CASSYRGYQPQHF. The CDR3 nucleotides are TGTGCCAGCAGTTACAGGGGATATCAGCCCCAGCATTTT.

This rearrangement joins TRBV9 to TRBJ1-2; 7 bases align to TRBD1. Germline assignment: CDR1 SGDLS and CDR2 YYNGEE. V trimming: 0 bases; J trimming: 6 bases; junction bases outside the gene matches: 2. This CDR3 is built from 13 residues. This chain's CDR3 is CASSVDTGDGYTF. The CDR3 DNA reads TGTGCCAGCAGCGTAGACACAGGGGATGGCTACACCTTC.

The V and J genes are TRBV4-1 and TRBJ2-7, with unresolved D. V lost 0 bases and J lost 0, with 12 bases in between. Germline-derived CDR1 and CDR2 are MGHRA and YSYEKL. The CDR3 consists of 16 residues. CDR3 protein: CASSQDSVPSSYEQYF. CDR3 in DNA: TGCGCCAGCAGCCAAGATTCCGTTCCTAGCTCCTACGAGCAGTACTTC.

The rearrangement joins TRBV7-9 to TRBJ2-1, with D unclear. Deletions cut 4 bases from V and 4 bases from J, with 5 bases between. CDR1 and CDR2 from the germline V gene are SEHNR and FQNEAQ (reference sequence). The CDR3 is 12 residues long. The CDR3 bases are TGTGCCAGCAGCTCCTATTACAATGAGCAGTTCTTC. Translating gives CASSSYYNEQFF.

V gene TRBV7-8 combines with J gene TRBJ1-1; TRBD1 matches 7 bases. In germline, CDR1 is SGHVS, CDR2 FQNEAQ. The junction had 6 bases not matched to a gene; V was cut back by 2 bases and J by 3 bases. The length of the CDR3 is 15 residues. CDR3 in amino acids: CASSLLHRGYTEAFF. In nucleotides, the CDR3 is TGTGCCAGCAGCTTATTGCACAGGGGATACACTGAAGCTTTCTTT.

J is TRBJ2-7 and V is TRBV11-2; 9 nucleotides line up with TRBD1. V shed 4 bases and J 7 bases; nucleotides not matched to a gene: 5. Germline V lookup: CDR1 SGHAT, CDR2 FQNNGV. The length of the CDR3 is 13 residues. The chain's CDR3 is CASSSGQGREQYF. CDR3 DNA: TGTGCCAGCAGCTCGGGACAGGGAAGGGAGCAGTACTTC.